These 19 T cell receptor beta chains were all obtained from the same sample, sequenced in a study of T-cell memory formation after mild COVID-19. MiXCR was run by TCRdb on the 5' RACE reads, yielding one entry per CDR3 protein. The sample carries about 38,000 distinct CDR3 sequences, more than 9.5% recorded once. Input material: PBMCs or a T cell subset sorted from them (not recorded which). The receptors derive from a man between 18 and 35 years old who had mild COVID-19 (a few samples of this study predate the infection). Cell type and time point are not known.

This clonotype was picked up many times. In DNA, the CDR3 is TGTGCCAGCAGTTACGATCCCCGGACGGACGGTATAGCCAAAAACATTCAGTACTTC. It codes for CASSYDPRTDGIAKNIQYF. This rearrangement joins TRBV6-2 or TRBV6-3 to TRBJ2-4, with D unresolved. CDR3 size: 19 residues. Germline loops: CDR1 MNHEY, CDR2 SVGEGT. V was cut by 2 bases and J by 0 bases, with 20 bases left in between.

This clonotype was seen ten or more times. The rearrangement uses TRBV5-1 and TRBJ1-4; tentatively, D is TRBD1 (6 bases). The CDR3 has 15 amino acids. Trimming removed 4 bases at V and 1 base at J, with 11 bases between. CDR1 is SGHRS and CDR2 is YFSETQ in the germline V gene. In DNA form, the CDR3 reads TGCGCCAGCAGCCCCCGACAGGAAACTAATGAAAAACTGTTTTTT. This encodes CASSPRQETNEKLFF.

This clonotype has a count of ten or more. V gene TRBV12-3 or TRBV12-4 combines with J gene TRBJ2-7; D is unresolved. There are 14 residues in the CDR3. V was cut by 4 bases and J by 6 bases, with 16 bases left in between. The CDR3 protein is CASSYGSSRTEQYF. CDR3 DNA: TGTGCCAGCAGTTATGGTTCATCGCGGACCGAGCAGTACTTC.

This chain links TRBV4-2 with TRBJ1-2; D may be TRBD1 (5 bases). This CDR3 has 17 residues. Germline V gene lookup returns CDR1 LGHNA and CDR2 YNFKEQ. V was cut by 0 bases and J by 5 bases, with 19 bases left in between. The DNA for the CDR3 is TGTGCCAGCAGCCAAGATGCGTCGGGCGCTGGGGGGTATGGCTACACCTTC. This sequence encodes CASSQDASGAGGYGYTF.

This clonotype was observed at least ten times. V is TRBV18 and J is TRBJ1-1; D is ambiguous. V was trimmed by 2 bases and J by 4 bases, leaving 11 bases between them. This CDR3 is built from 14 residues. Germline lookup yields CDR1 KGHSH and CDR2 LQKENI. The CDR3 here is CASSPISDTTEAFF. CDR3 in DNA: TGTGCCAGCTCACCAATCTCTGATACCACTGAAGCTTTCTTT. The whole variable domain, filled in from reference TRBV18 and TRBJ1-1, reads NAGVMQNPRHLVRRRGQEARLRCSPMKGHSHVYWYRQLPEEGLKFMVYLQKENIIDESGMPKERFSAEFPKEGPSILRIQQVVRGDSAAYFCASSPISDTTEAFFGQGTRLTVV.

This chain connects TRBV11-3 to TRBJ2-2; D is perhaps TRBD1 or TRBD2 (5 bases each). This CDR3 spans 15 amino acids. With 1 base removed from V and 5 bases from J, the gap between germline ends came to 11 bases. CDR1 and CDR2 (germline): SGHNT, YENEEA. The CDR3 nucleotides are TGTGCCAGCAGCTTAGGGGACCCCAGGACCGGGGAGCTGTTTTTT. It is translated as CASSLGDPRTGELFF.

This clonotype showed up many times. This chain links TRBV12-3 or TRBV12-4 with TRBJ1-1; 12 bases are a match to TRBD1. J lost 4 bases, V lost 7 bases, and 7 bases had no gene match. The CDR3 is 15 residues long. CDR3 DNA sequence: TGTGCCAGCAATAATCCGGGACAGGGGGCCACTGAAGCTTTCTTT. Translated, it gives CASNNPGQGATEAFF.

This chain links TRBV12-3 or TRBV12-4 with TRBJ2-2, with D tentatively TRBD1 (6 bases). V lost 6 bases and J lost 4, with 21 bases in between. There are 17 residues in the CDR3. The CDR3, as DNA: TGTGCCAGCAGGTCCACCCACCAGGGGAAGGGCACCGGGGAGCTGTTTTTT. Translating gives CASRSTHQGKGTGELFF.

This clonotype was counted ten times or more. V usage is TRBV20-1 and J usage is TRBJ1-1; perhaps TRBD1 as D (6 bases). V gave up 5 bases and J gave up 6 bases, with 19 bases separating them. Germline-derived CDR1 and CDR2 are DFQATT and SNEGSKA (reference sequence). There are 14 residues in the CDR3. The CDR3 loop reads CSAPRGRGVSEAFF. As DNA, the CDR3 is TGCAGTGCTCCTAGAGGCAGGGGAGTATCTGAAGCTTTCTTT.

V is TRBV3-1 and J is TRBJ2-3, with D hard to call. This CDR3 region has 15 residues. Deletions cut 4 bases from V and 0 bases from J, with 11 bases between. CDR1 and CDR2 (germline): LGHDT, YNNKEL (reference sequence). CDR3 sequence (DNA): TGTGCCAGCAGCCCCTCCTATGGGAGCACAGATACGCAGTATTTT. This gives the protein CASSPSYGSTDTQYF.

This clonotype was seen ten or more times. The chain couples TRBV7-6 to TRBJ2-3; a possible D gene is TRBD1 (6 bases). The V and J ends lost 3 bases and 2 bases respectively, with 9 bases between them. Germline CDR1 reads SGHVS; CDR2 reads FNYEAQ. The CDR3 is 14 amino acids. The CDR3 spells CASSFRDNTDTQYF. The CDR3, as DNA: TGTGCCAGCAGCTTTAGGGACAACACAGATACGCAGTATTTT. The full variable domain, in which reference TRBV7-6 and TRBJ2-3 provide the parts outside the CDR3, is GAGVSQSPRYKVTKRGQDVALRCDPISGHVSLYWYRQALGQGPEFLTYFNYEAQQDKSGLPNDRFSAERPEGSISTLTIQRTEQRDSAMYRCASSFRDNTDTQYFGPGTRLTVL.

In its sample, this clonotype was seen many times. Here the CDR3 DNA reads TGTGCCAGCTCTTTGGGAGGGGCCCCCCTTCAGCCCCAGCATTTT. This encodes CASSLGGAPLQPQHF. V and J are TRBV6-5 and TRBJ1-5; tentatively, D is TRBD1 (5 bases). CDR1 and CDR2 (germline): MNHEY, SVGAGI. V was trimmed by 8 bases and J by 6 bases, leaving 20 bases between them. This CDR3 region has 15 residues.

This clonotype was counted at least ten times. CDR3 amino acids: CASSPSQSASYGYTF. As DNA, the CDR3 is TGTGCCAGCTCACCAAGCCAGTCAGCGAGCTATGGCTACACCTTC. The chain couples TRBV18 to TRBJ1-2; D is ambiguous. This CDR3 is built from 15 residues. Deletions cut 2 bases from V and 4 bases from J, with 14 bases between. Germline V gene lookup returns CDR1 KGHSH and CDR2 LQKENI.

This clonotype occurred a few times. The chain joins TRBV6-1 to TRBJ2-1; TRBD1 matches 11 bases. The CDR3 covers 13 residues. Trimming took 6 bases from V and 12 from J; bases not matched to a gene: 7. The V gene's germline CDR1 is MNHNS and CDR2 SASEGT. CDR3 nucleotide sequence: TGTGCCAGCAGGTGGACAGGGGGCGTCGGGCAGTTCTTC. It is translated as CASRWTGGVGQFF.

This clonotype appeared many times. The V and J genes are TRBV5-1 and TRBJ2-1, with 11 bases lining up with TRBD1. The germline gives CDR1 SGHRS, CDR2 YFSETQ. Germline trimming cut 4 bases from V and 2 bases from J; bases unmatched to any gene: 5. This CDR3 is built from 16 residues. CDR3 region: CASSPGTGGTYNEQFF. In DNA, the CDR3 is TGCGCCAGCAGCCCCGGGACAGGGGGGACCTACAATGAGCAGTTCTTC.

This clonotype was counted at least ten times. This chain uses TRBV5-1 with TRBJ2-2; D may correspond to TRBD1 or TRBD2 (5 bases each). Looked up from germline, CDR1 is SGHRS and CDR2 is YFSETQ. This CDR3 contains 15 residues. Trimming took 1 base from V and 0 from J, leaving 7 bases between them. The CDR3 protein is CASSLKGPNTGELFF. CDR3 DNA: TGCGCCAGCAGCTTGAAGGGACCGAACACCGGGGAGCTGTTTTTT.

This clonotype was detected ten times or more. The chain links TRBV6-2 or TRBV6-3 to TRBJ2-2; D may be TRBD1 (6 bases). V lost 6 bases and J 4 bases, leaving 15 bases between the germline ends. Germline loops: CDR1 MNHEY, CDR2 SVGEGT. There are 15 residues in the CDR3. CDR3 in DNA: TGTGCCAGCAGCTCCCAGGACAGAACCACCGGGGAGCTGTTTTTT. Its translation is CASSSQDRTTGELFF.

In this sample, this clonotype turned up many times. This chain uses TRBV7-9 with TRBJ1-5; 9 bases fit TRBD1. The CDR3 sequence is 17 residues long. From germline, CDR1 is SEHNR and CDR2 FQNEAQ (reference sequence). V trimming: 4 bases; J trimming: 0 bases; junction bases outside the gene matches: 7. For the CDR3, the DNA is TGTGCCAGCAGCTCCGGGACAGGGATCCCTAGCAATCAGCCCCAGCATTTT. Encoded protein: CASSSGTGIPSNQPQHF.

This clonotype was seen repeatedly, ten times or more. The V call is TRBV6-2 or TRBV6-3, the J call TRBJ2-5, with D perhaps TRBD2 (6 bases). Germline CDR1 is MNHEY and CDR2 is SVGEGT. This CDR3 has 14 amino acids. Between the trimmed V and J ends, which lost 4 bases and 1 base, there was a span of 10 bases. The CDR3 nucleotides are TGTGCCAGCAGTTCTTTGCGGGGCCAAGAGACCCAGTACTTC. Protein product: CASSSLRGQETQYF.